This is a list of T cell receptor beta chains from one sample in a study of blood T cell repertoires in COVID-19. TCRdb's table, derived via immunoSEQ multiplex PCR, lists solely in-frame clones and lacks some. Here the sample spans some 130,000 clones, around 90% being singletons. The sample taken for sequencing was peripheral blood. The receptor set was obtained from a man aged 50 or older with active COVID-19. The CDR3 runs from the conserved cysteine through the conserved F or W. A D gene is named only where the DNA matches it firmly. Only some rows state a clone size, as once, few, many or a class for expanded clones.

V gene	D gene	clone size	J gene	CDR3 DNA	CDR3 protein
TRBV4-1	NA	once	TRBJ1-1	TGCGCCAGCAGCCAAGGTCTCACAGGGTGGGACACTGAAGCTTTCTTT	CASSQGLTGWDTEAFF
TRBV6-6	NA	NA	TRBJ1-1	TGTGCCAGCAGTATAAACCAGGGCTACACTGAAGCTTTCTTT	CASSINQGYTEAFF
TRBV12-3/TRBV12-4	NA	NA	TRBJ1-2	TGTGCCAGCAGTCCCCCTACGAGAAGCTACACCTTC	CASSPPTRSYTF
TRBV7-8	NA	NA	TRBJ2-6	TGTGCCAGCAGCCTACAGGGCCCTGGGGCCAACGTCCTGACTTTC	CASSLQGPGANVLTF
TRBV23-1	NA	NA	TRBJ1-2	TGCGCCAGCAGCCATAGGGAGGCTTATGGCTACACCTTC	CASSHREAYGYTF
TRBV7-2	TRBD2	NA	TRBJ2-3	TGTGCCAGCAGCTTAGATGGCGGGAGGGTTAATACGCAGTATTTT	CASSLDGGRVNTQYF
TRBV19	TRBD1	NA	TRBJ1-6	TGTGCCAGTAATCGACAGGGGGCGCGGTCCTATAATTCACCCCTCCACTTT	CASNRQGARSYNSPLHF
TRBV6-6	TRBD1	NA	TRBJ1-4	TGTGCCAGCAGTCCGGACAGGGGGACGCCTGCTAATGAAAAACTGTTTTTT	CASSPDRGTPANEKLFF
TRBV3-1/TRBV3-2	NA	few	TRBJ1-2	TGTGCCAGCAGCCCGGGCCCCCCCGAGGGCAGGGGAAGGGGCTACACCTTC	CASSPGPPEGRGRGYTF
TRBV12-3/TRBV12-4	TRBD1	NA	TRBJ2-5	TGTGCCACTGGACAGGGGGCGCGGGAGACCCAGTACTTC	CATGQGARETQYF
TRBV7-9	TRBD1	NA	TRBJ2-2	TGTGCCAGCAGACCCCAGGGGGTAAAAGGCGGGGAGCTGTTTTTT	CASRPQGVKGGELFF
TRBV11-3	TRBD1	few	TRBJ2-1	TGTGCCAGCAGCTCTACCACGACAGGGAGATCCTACAATGAGCAGTTCTTC	CASSSTTTGRSYNEQFF
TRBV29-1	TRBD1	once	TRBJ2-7	TGCAGCGTTCACGGACAGGGCTACGAGCAGTACTTC	CSVHGQGYEQYF
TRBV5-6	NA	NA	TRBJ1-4	TGTGCCAGCAGCCTAGGGCCAGGGGAGACTAATGAAAAACTGTTTTTT	CASSLGPGETNEKLFF
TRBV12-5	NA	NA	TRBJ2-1	TGTGCTAGTGGTCCTTTAACGAGGGCAGGCCGTGATGAGCAGTTCTTC	CASGPLTRAGRDEQFF
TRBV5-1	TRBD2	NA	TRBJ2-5	TGCGCCAGCGCTAGATTGAGGCGGGAGGCCCAAGAGACCCAGTACTTC	CASARLRREAQETQYF
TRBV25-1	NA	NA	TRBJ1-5	TGTGCCAGCGCCGGGGGAGGGGCCTATCAGCCCCAGCATTTT	CASAGGGAYQPQHF
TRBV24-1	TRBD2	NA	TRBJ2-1	TGTGCCACCAGTGACCAACTAGCGGGAGGGGACAATGAGCAGTTCTTC	CATSDQLAGGDNEQFF